One sample yielded the 19 T cell receptor beta chains listed below, sequenced in a study of blood T cell repertoires in COVID-19. This table comes from immunoSEQ multiplex PCR, and its TCRdb copy is limited to in-frame clones, with some not included. Here the sample spans approximately 24,000 clones, 85% to 90% being singletons. The source material was peripheral blood. The receptors derive from a man aged 65 to 85 with COVID-19, enrolled during active disease.

The chain carries TRBV7-2 and TRBJ1-4; the D gene is possibly TRBD1 (5 bases). Trimming removed 1 base at V and 8 bases at J, with 11 bases between. The CDR3 runs 14 residues. CDR1 is SGHTA and CDR2 is FQGNSA in the germline V gene. CDR3 in amino acids: CASSLGPGGEKLFF. DNA for the CDR3: TGTGCCAGCAGCTTAGGGCCGGGGGGAGAAAAACTGTTTTTT.

The V call is TRBV7-9, the J call TRBJ1-1; 8 bases fit TRBD1. J gave up 0 bases and V 2 bases, and 8 bases lay outside the gene matches. The germline V gene encodes CDR1 SEHNR and CDR2 FQNEAQ (reference sequence). CDR3 size: 17 residues. Written as DNA, the CDR3 is TGTGCCAGCAGCTTATTCCGTCAGGGGGCCTTGAACACTGAAGCTTTCTTT. It is translated as CASSLFRQGALNTEAFF.

The chain has TRBV5-5 and TRBJ2-7; no clear D. The CDR3 consists of 16 residues. V was trimmed by 3 bases and J by 0 bases, leaving 16 bases between them. Germline V gene data show CDR1 as SGHKS and CDR2 as YYEKEE (reference sequence). CDR3 nucleotides: TGTGCCAGCAGCTCACACCACCAAAAGTCCTCCTACGAGCAGTACTTC. Translation: CASSSHHQKSSYEQYF. Together with reference TRBV5-5 and TRBJ2-7, the CDR3 gives the full variable domain: DAGVTQSPTHLIKTRGQQVTLRCSPISGHKSVSWYQQVLGQGPQFIFQYYEKEERGRGNFPDRFSARQFPNYSSELNVNALLLGDSALYLCASSSHHQKSSYEQYFGPGTRLTVT.

V and J are TRBV29-1 and TRBJ1-3, with D possibly matching TRBD1 (5 bases). The CDR3 is 15 residues long. The germline V gene has CDR1 SQVTM and CDR2 ANQGSEA. V was clipped by 3 bases and J by 4 bases, with 16 bases between them. This chain's CDR3 is CSVDGGETAGNTIYF. As DNA, the CDR3 is TGCAGCGTTGATGGAGGGGAAACTGCCGGAAACACCATATATTTT.

This sequence joins TRBV5-6 and TRBJ1-2; TRBD1 matches 8 bases. The length of the CDR3 is 16 residues. Germline V gene data show CDR1 as SGHDT and CDR2 as YYEEEE. Trimming removed 0 bases from V and 4 bases from J; junction bases left unmatched: 8. The CDR3 reads CASSLDVGQVLYGYTF. The CDR3 DNA follows: TGTGCCAGCAGCTTGGACGTGGGACAGGTCCTCTATGGCTACACCTTC.

The rearrangement links TRBV4-1 to TRBJ1-2; TRBD1 agrees at 8 bases. J was trimmed by 2 bases and V by 0 bases; bases with no gene match: 11. Germline CDR1 reads MGHRA; CDR2 reads YSYEKL. The CDR3 extends over 18 amino acids. The CDR3, as DNA: TGCGCCAGCAGCCAAGATGGGGACAGGAGCGGTTTGAACTATGGCTACACCTTC. As protein: CASSQDGDRSGLNYGYTF.

J is TRBJ1-1 and V is TRBV12-3 or TRBV12-4; 7 bases are a match to TRBD1. This CDR3 has 13 residues. The V and J ends lost 7 bases and 0 bases, in that order; junction bases with no gene match: 2. The CDR3 protein is CASNRGLNTEAFF. The CDR3 region has the DNA TGTGCCAGCAACAGGGGACTGAACACTGAAGCTTTCTTT.

This chain joins TRBV2 and TRBJ1-4, with D unresolved. The V end lost 6 bases, the J end lost 0 bases, and 8 bases lay between the germline ends. The CDR3 loop spans 14 amino acids. Germline V gives CDR1 SNHLY, CDR2 FYNNEI. The CDR3 DNA is TGTGCCAGCAGGGGCGAGACAACTAATGAAAAACTGTTTTTT. Its protein product is CASRGETTNEKLFF.

This chain uses TRBV7-2 with TRBJ1-4; possible D gene TRBD1, 5 bases. The CDR3 runs to 16 residues. Germline V CDR1 and CDR2: SGHTA, FQGNSA. V lost 0 bases and J lost 8, with 16 bases in between. The CDR3: CASSLASWMGGEKLFF. The CDR3 nucleotides read TGTGCCAGCAGCTTAGCGAGTTGGATGGGGGGGGAAAAACTGTTTTTT.

V gene TRBV2 combines with J gene TRBJ2-5, with 9 bases fitting TRBD1. Germline V gene sequence: CDR1 SNHLY, CDR2 FYNNEI. The CDR3 loop spans 16 amino acids. The V gene end was trimmed by 5 bases and the J gene end by 2 bases; junction bases not matched to a gene: 9. CDR3: CASSLEPGQGQETQYF. The CDR3 region has the DNA TGTGCCAGCAGTCTAGAACCGGGACAGGGACAAGAGACCCAGTACTTC.

V and J are TRBV12-5 and TRBJ2-7, with D hard to call. CDR1 and CDR2 from the germline V gene are LGHNT and FRNRAP. This CDR3 comprises 15 residues. The V and J ends lost 2 bases and 6 bases respectively, with 17 bases between them. The DNA of the CDR3 is TGTGCTAGTGGTTTGAGTTACGGGTTTCTGGGCGAGCAGTACTTC. Protein sequence: CASGLSYGFLGEQYF.

This clone was found once. J is TRBJ2-2 and V is TRBV5-4; 9 bases are a match to TRBD1. The CDR3 loop spans 14 amino acids. Germline V gene lookup returns CDR1 SGHNT and CDR2 YYREEE (reference sequence). The trim removed 6 bases at V and 4 bases at J, leaving 4 bases unmatched. CDR3 DNA: TGTGCCAGCACACGACAGGGGGTCACCGGGGAGCTGTTTTTT. It encodes CASTRQGVTGELFF.

This chain links TRBV10-2 with TRBJ2-7; TRBD1 matches 9 bases. The CDR3 length is 14 residues. CDR1 is WSHSY, CDR2 SAAADI, per germline. V lost 6 bases, J lost 3 bases, and 6 bases stayed unmatched. CDR3 coding DNA: TGCGCCAGCAGGCCGGGACAGGGCTACTACGAGCAGTACTTC. Translating gives CASRPGQGYYEQYF.

Here the CDR3 reads CASSLESGGQNEQYF. The CDR3 DNA reads as TGTGCCAGCAGCTTAGAATCGGGAGGGCAGAACGAGCAGTACTTC. This sequence joins TRBV7-2 and TRBJ2-7, with 8 positions matching TRBD2. Per germline, CDR1 SGHTA and CDR2 FQGNSA. Trimming at V came to 1 base and at J to 5 bases, leaving 7 bases not matched to a gene. This CDR3 contains 15 residues.

V gene TRBV7-9 combines with J gene TRBJ2-2; D possibly corresponds to TRBD1 (5 bases). The V and J ends lost 6 bases and 5 bases respectively, with 16 bases between them. CDR1 and CDR2 (germline): SEHNR, FQNEAQ (reference sequence). The CDR3 length is 15 residues. CDR3 nucleotide sequence: TGTGCCAGCAGGGAAGGGGATTTGGGTACCGGGGAGCTGTTTTTT. This encodes CASREGDLGTGELFF.

The rearrangement joins TRBV12-3 or TRBV12-4 to TRBJ1-2; 7 bases agree with TRBD1. The CDR3 extends over 13 amino acids. V shed 6 bases and J 4 bases; nucleotides not matched to a gene: 5. CDR3 nucleotide sequence: TGTGCCAGCAGCACAGACAGGGTCTATGGCTACACCTTC. Residues: CASSTDRVYGYTF.

The V call is TRBV5-1, the J call TRBJ2-5; D possibly corresponds to TRBD1 (7 bases). Trimming took 3 bases from V and 4 from J, leaving 10 bases between them. Germline CDR1 and CDR2: SGHRS and YFSETQ. The length of the CDR3 is 13 residues. CDR3 amino acids: CASSSQGGETQYF. CDR3 in DNA: TGCGCCAGCAGCTCCCAGGGGGGAGAGACCCAGTACTTC.

V is TRBV7-2 and J is TRBJ1-5; unclear D gene. Germline CDR1 is SGHTA and CDR2 is FQGNSA. Trimming removed 5 bases from V and 4 bases from J, with 9 bases in between. The CDR3 extends over 13 amino acids. CDR3 protein: CASSPTTNQPQHF. The DNA of the CDR3 is TGTGCCAGCAGCCCAACCACAAATCAGCCCCAGCATTTT.

This chain uses TRBV12-5 with TRBJ1-1; 8 bases map to TRBD1. The ends lost 5 bases at V and 6 bases at J; junction bases unmatched: 5. Germline V CDR1 and CDR2: LGHNT, FRNRAP. CDR3 length: 13 amino acids. The CDR3 DNA follows: TGTGCTAGTGGTGCCCAGGGGGCCTCTGAAGCTTTCTTT. Protein: CASGAQGASEAFF.